These 20 T cell receptor beta chains share one sample of origin, sequenced in a study of shared clonotypes between healthy human individuals. Clones were read by immunoSEQ multiplex PCR, and TCRdb kept only the in-frame ones, dropping some. The sample has more than 1.2 million clones; about 98.5% are singletons. Sequencing was carried out using naive CD4+ T cells sorted from blood. Subset here: CD45RA+ positively selected. The receptor set was obtained from a man aged 30-40 years in good health.

The gene calls are TRBV5-4 and TRBJ2-4; 7 bases are a match to TRBD2. Germline loops: CDR1 SGHNT, CDR2 YYREEE (reference sequence). This CDR3 contains 14 residues. After removal of 4 bases from V and 8 bases from J, the junction contained 9 bases not matched to a gene. CDR3 DNA: TGTGCCAGCAGCGCGGGAGAAGGGCGGGACATTCAGTACTTC. Protein product: CASSAGEGRDIQYF.

The V call is TRBV7-8, the J call TRBJ2-7; possibly TRBD2 for D (6 bases). Trimming took off 2 bases at V and 3 bases at J, with 11 bases between the two ends. The CDR3 runs 14 residues. Looked up from germline, CDR1 is SGHVS and CDR2 is FQNEAQ. The CDR3 sequence: CASSLLEDYYEQYF. The CDR3, as DNA: TGTGCCAGCAGCTTACTCGAGGACTACTACGAGCAGTACTTC.

This clone has a single count. V is TRBV4-1 and J is TRBJ2-4; no reliable D call. CDR3 length: 13 residues. The V and J ends lost 0 bases and 6 bases respectively, with 6 bases between them. In germline, CDR1 is MGHRA, CDR2 YSYEKL. This chain's CDR3 is CASSQDDPNIQYF. The CDR3 nucleotides read TGCGCCAGCAGCCAAGATGACCCAAACATTCAGTACTTC.

V gene TRBV4-1 combines with J gene TRBJ2-1, with unresolved D. With 1 base removed from V and 0 bases from J, the gap between germline ends came to 4 bases. The CDR3 covers 14 residues. CDR1 is MGHRA and CDR2 is YSYEKL in the germline V gene. CDR3 sequence (DNA): TGCGCCAGCAGCCAAGCCGACTCCTACAATGAGCAGTTCTTC. It translates to CASSQADSYNEQFF.

The chain joins TRBV5-6 to TRBJ2-2; D possibly corresponds to TRBD2 (6 bases). The CDR3 has 14 residues. Germline V gene data show CDR1 as SGHDT and CDR2 as YYEEEE. Trimming took 2 bases from V and 7 from J, leaving 12 bases between them. CDR3: CASSFSSGDGELFF. The DNA of the CDR3 is TGTGCCAGCAGCTTTAGTAGCGGCGACGGGGAGCTGTTTTTT.

This sequence joins TRBV2 and TRBJ2-7, with D perhaps TRBD2 (5 bases). Germline CDR1 is SNHLY and CDR2 is FYNNEI. The CDR3 spans 14 residues. V lost 6 bases, J lost 1 base, and 13 bases lay in between. This chain's CDR3 is CASRDQRSSYEQYF. The CDR3 DNA follows: TGTGCCAGCAGAGACCAGCGGAGTTCCTACGAGCAGTACTTC. The full variable domain, with the rest looked up from reference TRBV2 and TRBJ2-7, is EPEVTQTPSHQVTQMGQEVILRCVPISNHLYFYWYRQILGQKVEFLVSFYNNEISEKSEIFDDQFSVERPDGSNFTLKIRSTKLEDSAMYFCASRDQRSSYEQYFGPGTRLTVT.

V is TRBV18 and J is TRBJ1-4; 9 nucleotides line up with TRBD1. Germline-derived CDR1 and CDR2 are KGHSH and LQKENI. The CDR3 loop spans 16 amino acids. Trimming cost V 3 bases and J 7 bases; bases outside gene matches: 9. CDR3 coding DNA: TGTGCCAGCTCACCTAATCCGGGACAGGGCAGTGAAAAACTGTTTTTT. This codes for CASSPNPGQGSEKLFF.

The chain joins TRBV28 to TRBJ2-7, with 9 bases that match TRBD2. CDR1 and CDR2 from the germline V gene are MDHEN and SYDVKM. With V trimmed by 1 base and J by 3 bases, 4 bases remained unmatched. The CDR3 covers 15 residues. CDR3 nucleotides: TGTGCCAGCAGTTTATCCTCTAGCGGGGACTACGAGCAGTACTTC. Translating gives CASSLSSSGDYEQYF.

The V call is TRBV5-1, the J call TRBJ2-1; the D gene is possibly TRBD2 (5 bases). The CDR3 length is 15 residues. From germline, CDR1 is SGHRS and CDR2 YFSETQ. Trimming cost V 8 bases and J 0 bases, with 15 bases left between them. CDR3 bases: TGCGCCAGTATGCCCGGGATCAACTCCTACAATGAGCAGTTCTTC. Translated, it gives CASMPGINSYNEQFF.

This sequence joins TRBV9 and TRBJ2-7, with 9 bases that match TRBD2. This CDR3 has 15 amino acids. The V gene's germline CDR1 is SGDLS and CDR2 YYNGEE. Trimming cost V 0 bases and J 6 bases; bases outside gene matches: 7. CDR3 DNA sequence: TGTGCCAGCAGCGTAGTGGCTAGCGGGACAAGCGAGCAGTACTTC. This encodes CASSVVASGTSEQYF. The whole variable domain, filled in from reference TRBV9 and TRBJ2-7, reads DSGVTQTPKHLITATGQRVTLRCSPRSGDLSVYWYQQSLDQGLQFLIQYYNGEERAKGNILERFSAQQFPDLHSELNLSSLELGDSALYFCASSVVASGTSEQYFGPGTRLTVT.

V gene TRBV25-1 combines with J gene TRBJ2-2; 9 bases map to TRBD1. Germline lookup yields CDR1 MGHDK and CDR2 SYGVNS. CDR3 length: 15 amino acids. J gave up 5 bases and V 1 base, and 2 bases lay outside the gene matches. CDR3 nucleotide sequence: TGTGCCAGCAGTGAATCGACAGGGGGTACCGGGGAGCTGTTTTTT. The encoded protein is CASSESTGGTGELFF.

The chain recombines TRBV27 with TRBJ2-1; 9 bases fit TRBD2. Germline V gene data show CDR1 as MNHEY and CDR2 as SMNVEV (reference sequence). The CDR3 runs 18 residues. J was trimmed by 1 base and V by 5 bases; bases with no gene match: 12. CDR3 DNA sequence: TGTGCCAGCAGTAGGCTTATTAGCGGGAGCCCTTCCTACAATGAGCAGTTCTTC. Protein product: CASSRLISGSPSYNEQFF.

As DNA, the CDR3 is TGTGCCAGCAGCTTCAAGGTTGGAGATGAAAAACTGTTTTTT. Its translation is CASSFKVGDEKLFF. This chain connects TRBV5-6 to TRBJ1-4, with D unresolved. Trimming removed 2 bases at V and 6 bases at J, with 11 bases between. The CDR3 has 14 amino acids. CDR1 and CDR2 from the germline V gene are SGHDT and YYEEEE.

The chain recombines TRBV5-1 with TRBJ2-5; TRBD2 aligns across 10 bases. Unmatched junction bases numbered 12, after V lost 2 bases and J lost 5 bases. From germline, CDR1 is SGHRS and CDR2 YFSETQ. The CDR3 consists of 17 residues. The chain's CDR3 is CASSFDPLAGVRETQYF. CDR3 nucleotides: TGCGCCAGCAGCTTCGATCCCCTAGCGGGGGTCCGGGAGACCCAGTACTTC. Combining the CDR3 with reference TRBV5-1 and TRBJ2-5 gives the whole variable domain KAGVTQTPRYLIKTRGQQVTLSCSPISGHRSVSWYQQTPGQGLQFLFEYFSETQRNKGNFPGRFSGRQFSNSRSEMNVSTLELGDSALYLCASSFDPLAGVRETQYFGPGTRLLVL.

The chain joins TRBV5-5 to TRBJ2-7; 7 nucleotides line up with TRBD1. The CDR3 consists of 17 residues. CDR1 is SGHKS and CDR2 is YYEKEE in the germline V gene (reference sequence). Germline trimming cut 4 bases from V and 0 bases from J; bases unmatched to any gene: 13. CDR3 in DNA: TGTGCCAGCAGCCCTACCACAATGACAGGGATCTCCTACGAGCAGTACTTC. This gives the protein CASSPTTMTGISYEQYF.

The chain uses TRBV7-8 and TRBJ2-5; 7 bases match TRBD2. After removal of 3 bases from V and 1 base from J, the junction contained 11 bases not matched to a gene. This CDR3 comprises 17 residues. Per the germline V gene, CDR1 is SGHVS and CDR2 is FQNEAQ. In DNA, the CDR3 is TGTGCCAGCAGCTTGCGGGTTGCGGGAGTTGGCCAAGAGACCCAGTACTTC. Its translation is CASSLRVAGVGQETQYF.

Regarding this clone: In the same sample, other DNA sequences code for this CDR3. The CDR3 spells CASSEAEETQYF. The CDR3 DNA reads as TGTGCCAGCAGTGAGGCGGAAGAGACCCAGTACTTC. The chain recombines TRBV2 with TRBJ2-5; D unclear. The CDR3 covers 12 residues. The V gene's germline CDR1 is SNHLY and CDR2 FYNNEI. V dropped 3 bases and J dropped 3 bases, with 5 bases sitting between them.

The chain links TRBV5-1 to TRBJ2-7, with a tentative D call TRBD2 (5 bases). V lost 4 bases and J lost 2, with 10 bases in between. The CDR3 sequence is 13 residues long. Germline values: CDR1 SGHRS, CDR2 YFSETQ. In DNA form, the CDR3 reads TGCGCCAGCAGCGCAACCGGGACCTACGAGCAGTACTTC. It yields the protein CASSATGTYEQYF.

The chain carries TRBV6-5 and TRBJ1-2; D possibly corresponds to TRBD1 (6 bases). The germline gives CDR1 MNHEY, CDR2 SVGAGI. CDR3 length: 14 residues. V was clipped by 0 bases and J by 6 bases, with 11 bases between them. The CDR3 DNA is TGTGCCAGCAGTTACTCTGACAGGACCGATGGCTACACCTTC. Its translation: CASSYSDRTDGYTF.

This chain joins TRBV7-2 and TRBJ2-7, with no clear D. The CDR3 contains 13 residues. Deletions cut 2 bases from V and 0 bases from J, with 5 bases between. Germline V gene lookup returns CDR1 SGHTA and CDR2 FQGNSA. CDR3 DNA: TGTGCCAGCAGCTTAAAAAGCTCCTACGAGCAGTACTTC. Protein product: CASSLKSSYEQYF.